This record covers a single T cell receptor (beta chain). Its antigen has not been determined. Per-nucleotide qualities are absent, and no much larger clonotype sits a single base away. This record comes from a study of blood T cell repertoires in COVID-19 (dated by TCRdb to about 2020). In the study overall: Samples covering the acute and convalescent phases of COVID-19 were provided by collaborators in the United States, Italy and Spain. Where available, HLA class I and class II types were obtained from metadata supplied by the sample provider rather than from assay-based typing. The prospective study material was composed of cDNA or gDNA derived from T cells, B-cell-depleted T cells, or PBMCs. The repertoires were released in a freely available public database intended as a resource for research on the immune response to SARS-CoV-2. The dataset comprised deeply sampled blood TCRbeta repertoires from subjects exposed to, actively infected with, or recovered from COVID-19. The samples were drawn from the first 160 participants of the ongoing ImmuneRACE study and from over a thousand subjects provided by 6 global collaborators. Nearly every sample came with metadata listing a de-identified subject ID, COVID-19 status, age in years and sex. Beyond this particular receptor, the publication reports: The amount of clinical and demographic metadata varied by source and participant and was provided uncurated.

TCRbeta CDR3 regions were amplified from genomic DNA using the immunoSEQ Assay, a bias-controlled multiplex PCR. Per the authors' processing: The number of nucleated cells in each sample was estimated by amplification of reference gene primers within the assay. To quantify the absolute abundance of each unique TCRbeta CDR3 rearrangement, sequence reads were collapsed and filtered. For each sample, productive Simpson clonality was calculated as the square root of Simpson's diversity index over productive rearrangements. TCRdb holds this immuneACCESS table with in-frame rearrangements only. Some clones are missing; in checked studies, unresolved V genes explain under half, and the rest has no known cause. V, J and clone size reflect that table, while D and trimming were determined from the DNA. For this sample there are 100,000 to 150,000 clones; almost 70% appear just once. 2% to 2.5% of the sample is in the top ten clones.

Whole blood was collected in K2EDTA tubes by collaborating institutions according to the institutions' own protocols. Collaborator samples were shipped for TCRbeta analysis as frozen whole blood, isolated PBMCs, or DNA extracted from either sample type. Sequencing was done on a sample of peripheral blood. This receptor was taken from a woman between 65 and 79 years old with acute or convalescent COVID-19.

CDR3 sequence: CASSRGRDYNSPLHF. The nucleotide sequence is given as TGTGCCAGCTCCCGCGGGCGGGATTATAATTCACCCCTCCACTTT. The rearranged chain carries TRBV6-5 and TRBJ1-6; no D gene call is confident. The germline V gene yields MNHEY for CDR1 and SVGAGI for CDR2. The junction shows trimming of 8 bases on V and 4 bases on J, plus 15 bases between the germline ends. Including the terminal cysteine and phenylalanine, the CDR3 comprises 15 residues. CDR3 DNA only is kept here, 45 bases in frame from base 1.